The 11 T cell receptor beta chains presented below share a single source sample, sequenced in a study of response to subunit inactivated influenza vaccine. TCRdb recomputed calls from the RT-PCR reads with MiXCR, one row per CDR3 protein. The table shows hundreds of thousands of distinct CDR3 sequences, with less than 20% occurring only once. Sequenced material: PBMCs from blood, taken less than 13 days after vaccination. The origin of the receptors is a man between 45 and 60 years old who received an inactivated influenza vaccine.

The rearrangement uses TRBV7-2 and TRBJ1-2; a weak D match, TRBD1 (5 bases). CDR3 size: 15 residues. Germline CDR1 and CDR2: SGHTA and FQGNSA. V was shortened by 2 bases and J by 1 base, with 11 bases between the two germline ends. CDR3 loop: CASSLMPGINYGYTF. In nucleotides, the CDR3 is TGTGCCAGCAGCTTAATGCCAGGGATTAACTATGGCTACACCTTC.

This clonotype was counted ten times or more. V gene TRBV28 combines with J gene TRBJ2-3, with D hard to call. CDR1 MDHEN and CDR2 SYDVKM come from the germline V gene. This CDR3 has 12 residues. The germline V and J ends were trimmed by 3 bases and 6 bases, with 7 bases remaining between them. The DNA of the CDR3 is TGTGCCAGCAGTTTGGGAATCGATACGCAGTATTTT. Translated, it gives CASSLGIDTQYF.

J is TRBJ2-5 and V is TRBV5-1; 8 positions match TRBD2. Trimming removed 5 bases from V and 3 bases from J; junction bases left unmatched: 3. The CDR3 totals 13 residues. From germline, CDR1 is SGHRS and CDR2 YFSETQ. The CDR3 DNA reads TGCGCCAGCAGGCGGGGGGACGAAGAGACCCAGTACTTC. Its protein is CASRRGDEETQYF.

The chain couples TRBV7-3 to TRBJ2-5; 12 bases map to TRBD1. Germline-derived CDR1 and CDR2 are SGHTA and FQGTGA. The CDR3 consists of 20 residues. J gave up 2 bases and V 1 base, and 14 bases lay outside the gene matches. CDR3: CASSLRPPGQGALGQETQYF. The CDR3 DNA reads TGTGCCAGCAGCTTAAGGCCCCCGGGACAGGGGGCGTTAGGGCAAGAGACCCAGTACTTC.

The rearrangement joins TRBV5-6 to TRBJ2-6; TRBD2 matches 12 bases. This CDR3 region has 18 residues. With V trimmed by 2 bases and J by 0 bases, 3 bases remained unmatched. CDR1 is SGHDT and CDR2 is YYEEEE in the germline V gene. CDR3 sequence (DNA): TGTGCCAGCAGCTTAGGACTAGCGGGGCTCTCTGGGGCCAACGTCCTGACTTTC. Its protein is CASSLGLAGLSGANVLTF.

The chain combines TRBV15 with TRBJ2-6, with TRBD1 matching 7 bases. V trimming: 2 bases; J trimming: 0 bases; junction bases outside the gene matches: 10. Looked up from germline, CDR1 is LNHNV and CDR2 is YYDKDF (reference sequence). This CDR3 is 19 amino acids long. The CDR3 DNA is TGTGCCACCAGCAGAATGACAGGGAACAGAACCTCTGGGGCCAACGTCCTGACTTTC. It is translated as CATSRMTGNRTSGANVLTF.

The V and J genes are TRBV24-1 and TRBJ1-4, with 8 bases that match TRBD1. Germline V CDR1 and CDR2: KGHDR, SFDVKD. The CDR3 loop spans 15 amino acids. The J segment lost 8 bases and the V segment lost 5 bases, leaving 9 bases of the junction unmatched. The CDR3 bases are TGTGCCACCAGTGGTACGACAGGGGCGGACGAAAAACTGTTTTTT. It translates to CATSGTTGADEKLFF.

The J gene is TRBJ1-2, the V gene TRBV9; TRBD1 agrees at 8 bases. This CDR3 is 17 amino acids long. J was trimmed by 5 bases and V by 4 bases; bases with no gene match: 16. CDR1 and CDR2 (germline): SGDLS, YYNGEE. This CDR3 reads CASSSGFSTGGNYGYTF. The CDR3 DNA is TGTGCCAGCAGCTCCGGTTTTTCAACAGGGGGTAATTATGGCTACACCTTC. The full variable domain, in which reference TRBV9 and TRBJ1-2 provide the parts outside the CDR3, is DSGVTQTPKHLITATGQRVTLRCSPRSGDLSVYWYQQSLDQGLQFLIQYYNGEERAKGNILERFSAQQFPDLHSELNLSSLELGDSALYFCASSSGFSTGGNYGYTFGSGTRLTVV.

The chain combines TRBV7-2 with TRBJ2-7; D could derive from TRBD1 or TRBD2 (5 bases each). The CDR3 sequence is 14 residues long. V gave up 0 bases and J gave up 7 bases, with 13 bases separating them. Per the germline V gene, CDR1 is SGHTA and CDR2 is FQGNSA. CDR3 region: CASSLAGTAREQYF. In DNA form, the CDR3 reads TGTGCCAGCAGCTTAGCCGGGACCGCGAGGGAGCAGTACTTC. The complete variable domain, with remaining parts taken from reference TRBV7-2 and TRBJ2-7, reads GAGVSQSPSNKVTEKGKDVELRCDPISGHTALYWYRQSLGQGLEFLIYFQGNSAPDKSGLPSDRFSAERTGGSVSTLTIQRTQQEDSAVYLCASSLAGTAREQYFGPGTRLTVT.

In its sample, this clonotype was seen many times. The chain is built from TRBV5-1 and TRBJ2-1, with D hard to call. The CDR3 totals 15 residues. V was clipped by 0 bases and J by 0 bases, with 7 bases between them. CDR1 is SGHRS, CDR2 YFSETQ, per germline. CDR3 coding DNA: TGCGCCAGCAGCTTGGGGCAGGTCTCCTACAATGAGCAGTTCTTC. It codes for CASSLGQVSYNEQFF.

This clonotype has only a few counts. The chain couples TRBV6-2 or TRBV6-3 to TRBJ2-2; D unresolved. Trimming took 8 bases from V and 4 from J, leaving 11 bases between them. The CDR3 is made up of 13 amino acids. Germline V gene lookup returns CDR1 MNHEY and CDR2 SVGEGT. For the CDR3, the DNA is TGTGCCAGCCGAGGCAGCTTCACCGGGGAGCTGTTTTTT. Translated: CASRGSFTGELFF.